The rows below give T cell receptor beta chains drawn from one sample of a study of cytomegalovirus exposure and HLA in healthy donors. Measured with immunoSEQ multiplex PCR; TCRdb has only the in-frame clones, and not every one. Among 66,000 or so clones listed, 95% to 98% were seen once. The source material was PBMCs. These receptors originate from a woman aged 18-35 years in good health and CMV-seropositive. CDR3s include the opening cysteine and the closing phenylalanine or tryptophan. A D gene is named only where the DNA matches it firmly. Some rows have no size entry. The others give once, few or many, or a class for an expanded clone.

D: TRBD1; J: TRBJ1-1; size: .; V: TRBV6-1; CDR3: CASSAQGAGAEAFF; DNA: TGTGCCAGCAGTGCCCAGGGGGCAGGGGCTGAAGCTTTCTTT
D: .; J: TRBJ1-5; size: once; V: TRBV21-1; CDR3: CASSKGEAKPLYSNQPQHF; DNA: TGTGCCAGCAGCAAAGGAGAAGCCAAACCCCTCTATAGCAATCAGCCCCAGCATTTT
D: TRBD1; J: TRBJ2-7; size: .; V: TRBV19; CDR3: CASNTGQGYEQYF; DNA: TGTGCCAGTAATACGGGACAGGGTTACGAGCAGTACTTC
D: TRBD2; J: TRBJ2-1; size: .; V: TRBV28; CDR3: CASSLLGSGSANEQFF; DNA: TGTGCCAGCAGTTTATTAGGTAGCGGGAGTGCCAATGAGCAGTTCTTC
D: .; J: TRBJ2-5; size: .; V: TRBV19; CDR3: CASSIGGTFYF; DNA: TGTGCCAGTAGTATTGGAGGGACTTTTTACTTC
D: TRBD2; J: TRBJ2-3; size: .; V: TRBV11-2; CDR3: CASSLRTSGRASTDTQYF; DNA: TGTGCCAGCAGCCTCAGGACTAGCGGGAGGGCCAGCACAGATACGCAGTATTTT
D: .; J: TRBJ2-5; size: .; V: TRBV9; CDR3: CASSPAKGHGETQYF; DNA: TGTGCCAGCAGCCCCGCCAAGGGGCATGGAGAGACCCAGTACTTC
D: TRBD1; J: TRBJ2-7; size: .; V: TRBV27; CDR3: CASSTDRFSYEQYF; DNA: TGTGCCAGCAGTACGGACAGGTTTAGCTACGAGCAGTACTTC
D: .; J: TRBJ2-5; size: .; V: TRBV10-3; CDR3: CAISESTPMETQYF; DNA: TGTGCCATCAGTGAGTCGACTCCTATGGAGACCCAGTACTTC
D: .; J: TRBJ1-2; size: once; V: TRBV28; CDR3: CASFPGFSHYGYTF; DNA: TGTGCCAGCTTCCCAGGATTCTCCCACTATGGCTACACCTTC
D: .; J: TRBJ2-1; size: .; V: TRBV4-1; CDR3: CASSQDSVEQFF; DNA: TGCGCCAGCAGCCAAGATTCGGTTGAGCAGTTCTTC
D: .; J: TRBJ1-5; size: .; V: TRBV5-6; CDR3: CASSSNQEGPNQPQHF; DNA: TGTGCCAGCAGCTCTAATCAGGAGGGACCTAATCAGCCCCAGCATTTT
D: TRBD2; J: TRBJ2-7; size: .; V: TRBV27; CDR3: CASSLSSGREGYEQYF; DNA: TGTGCCAGCAGTTTATCGAGCGGGAGGGAGGGATACGAGCAGTACTTC
D: .; J: TRBJ2-3; size: .; V: TRBV2; CDR3: CASSESTDTQYF; DNA: TGTGCCAGCAGTGAATCTACAGATACGCAGTATTTT
D: TRBD2; J: TRBJ2-2; size: .; V: TRBV7-2; CDR3: CASSPGLADFTGELFF; DNA: TGTGCCAGCAGCCCGGGACTAGCGGACTTCACCGGGGAGCTGTTTTTT
D: .; J: TRBJ1-1; size: .; V: TRBV28; CDR3: CASSFSGEAFF; DNA: TGTGCCAGCAGTTTTTCAGGTGAAGCTTTCTTT
D: .; J: TRBJ2-7; size: .; V: TRBV6-1; CDR3: CASSEALSTLPYEQYF; DNA: TGTGCCAGCAGTGAAGCTCTCTCGACACTTCCCTACGAGCAGTACTTC
D: .; J: TRBJ2-7; size: .; V: TRBV28; CDR3: CASSFGAGPYEQYF; DNA: TGTGCCAGCAGTTTTGGGGCAGGGCCCTACGAGCAGTACTTC
D: TRBD2; J: TRBJ2-1; size: once; V: TRBV28; CDR3: CASSRRIAGSRVNEQFF; DNA: TGTGCCAGCAGCCGAAGGATAGCGGGTAGTAGGGTCAATGAGCAGTTCTTC
D: .; J: TRBJ1-1; size: .; V: TRBV6-6; CDR3: CASSYTARGLSAEAFF; DNA: TGTGCCAGCAGTTACACTGCTCGGGGTTTGAGCGCTGAAGCTTTCTTT
D: .; J: TRBJ2-5; size: .; V: TRBV5-6; CDR3: CASSFRETQYF; DNA: TGTGCCAGCAGCTTCAGGGAGACCCAGTACTTC
D: TRBD2; J: TRBJ2-1; size: .; V: TRBV7-9; CDR3: CASSGGQGGASGRAEQFF; DNA: TGTGCCAGCAGCGGAGGACAGGGGGGGGCTAGCGGGAGGGCCGAGCAGTTCTTC
D: TRBD1; J: TRBJ1-5; size: .; V: TRBV6-5; CDR3: CASSYRQGRDQPQHF; DNA: TGTGCCAGCAGTTACCGACAGGGACGTGATCAGCCCCAGCATTTT
D: TRBD1; J: TRBJ2-7; size: .; V: TRBV27; CDR3: CASSSADRDAPSYEQYF; DNA: TGTGCCAGCAGCTCCGCCGACAGGGACGCTCCCTCCTACGAGCAGTACTTC
D: .; J: TRBJ2-7; size: .; V: TRBV9; CDR3: CASRSGSHEQYF; DNA: TGTGCCAGCAGGTCCGGGAGCCACGAGCAGTACTTC
D: .; J: TRBJ1-2; size: once; V: TRBV19; CDR3: CASSIAGSYTF; DNA: TGTGCCAGTAGTATCGCAGGAAGCTACACCTTC
D: TRBD1; J: TRBJ2-1; size: .; V: TRBV7-9; CDR3: CASRLGLGQGAYNEQFF; DNA: TGTGCCAGCAGACTAGGACTCGGACAGGGGGCCTACAATGAGCAGTTCTTC
D: .; J: TRBJ2-1; size: .; V: TRBV27; CDR3: CASSLLTGTSSYNEQFF; DNA: TGTGCCAGCAGTTTGCTAACAGGGACCAGCTCCTACAATGAGCAGTTCTTC
D: TRBD1; J: TRBJ2-7; size: .; V: TRBV6-5; CDR3: CASKNPTGGYEQYF; DNA: TGTGCCAGCAAAAACCCAACAGGGGGCTACGAGCAGTACTTC
D: TRBD1; J: TRBJ1-1; size: .; V: TRBV30; CDR3: CAWSVQGGQGKAFF; DNA: TGTGCCTGGAGTGTACAGGGGGGACAGGGGAAAGCTTTCTTT
D: TRBD1; J: TRBJ2-5; size: .; V: TRBV9; CDR3: CASSVDRGGGETQYF; DNA: TGTGCCAGCAGCGTAGACAGGGGCGGAGGAGAGACCCAGTACTTC
D: TRBD1; J: TRBJ1-5; size: .; V: TRBV9; CDR3: CASSRDSNSNQPQHF; DNA: TGTGCCAGCAGCAGGGACAGTAATAGCAATCAGCCCCAGCATTTT
D: .; J: TRBJ2-2; size: .; V: TRBV7-9; CDR3: CASSLVEVSTGELFF; DNA: TGTGCCAGCAGCTTAGTTGAAGTGAGCACCGGGGAGCTGTTTTTT
D: .; J: TRBJ2-7; size: .; V: TRBV5-5; CDR3: CASSLGTGTYEQYF; DNA: TGTGCCAGCAGCTTGGGTACAGGGACCTACGAGCAGTACTTC
D: .; J: TRBJ2-2; size: .; V: TRBV7-3; CDR3: CASSLKSSGELFF; DNA: TGTGCCAGCAGCTTAAAGAGCTCCGGGGAGCTGTTTTTT
D: .; J: TRBJ1-6; size: once; V: TRBV5-6; CDR3: CASSPRVRNSPLHF; DNA: TGTGCCAGCAGCCCCCGGGTGAGGAATTCACCCCTCCACTTT
D: .; J: TRBJ2-2; size: .; V: TRBV19; CDR3: CASSIQGGQNTGELFF; DNA: TGTGCCAGTAGTATCCAAGGCGGGCAGAACACCGGGGAGCTGTTTTTT
D: .; J: TRBJ1-1; size: .; V: TRBV27; CDR3: CASGLGVHTEAFF; DNA: TGTGCCAGCGGATTAGGGGTACACACTGAAGCTTTCTTT
D: TRBD2; J: TRBJ2-7; size: .; V: TRBV9; CDR3: CASSVETSGPYEQYF; DNA: TGTGCCAGCAGCGTAGAGACTAGCGGACCCTACGAGCAGTACTTC
D: .; J: TRBJ2-1; size: .; V: TRBV21-1; CDR3: CASSKVSSGALTNEQFF; DNA: TGTGCCAGCAGCAAAGTGTCTAGCGGGGCCCTCACTAATGAGCAGTTCTTC
D: .; J: TRBJ1-1; size: .; V: TRBV27; CDR3: CASKPLPGTKNTEAFF; DNA: TGTGCCAGCAAACCTCTCCCCGGGACAAAGAACACTGAAGCTTTCTTT
D: .; J: TRBJ1-2; size: .; V: TRBV6-1; CDR3: CATTNRVPSYGYTF; DNA: TGTGCCACTACGAACAGGGTTCCTAGCTATGGCTACACCTTC
D: TRBD2; J: TRBJ2-2; size: .; V: TRBV2; CDR3: CASSAPSGKVGELFF; DNA: TGTGCCAGCAGTGCCCCTAGCGGGAAGGTCGGGGAGCTGTTTTTT
D: .; J: TRBJ2-3; size: .; V: TRBV19; CDR3: CASKVGVGTDTQYF; DNA: TGTGCCTCCAAAGTCGGGGTCGGCACAGATACGCAGTATTTT
D: .; J: TRBJ2-7; size: .; V: TRBV19; CDR3: CASSWGQGWGEQYF; DNA: TGTGCCAGCAGCTGGGGGCAGGGATGGGGCGAGCAGTACTTC
D: TRBD2; J: TRBJ2-7; size: .; V: TRBV9; CDR3: CASSTGLAGVGYEQYF; DNA: TGTGCCAGCAGCACGGGACTAGCGGGAGTAGGGTACGAGCAGTACTTC
D: .; J: TRBJ1-4; size: .; V: TRBV5-5; CDR3: CASSLFGTGDEKLFF; DNA: TGTGCCAGCAGCTTGTTCGGGACGGGGGATGAAAAACTGTTTTTT
D: TRBD1; J: TRBJ1-4; size: .; V: TRBV6-8; CDR3: CASSRDTGTGVGRGWGIEKLFF; DNA: TGTGCCAGCAGTAGAGACACCGGGACAGGGGTTGGGCGCGGTTGGGGGATTGAAAAACTGTTTTTT
D: .; J: TRBJ2-3; size: .; V: TRBV6-6; CDR3: CASSQTGSTDTQYF; DNA: TGTGCCAGCAGTCAGACAGGAAGCACAGATACGCAGTATTTT
D: TRBD1; J: TRBJ1-2; size: .; V: TRBV5-1; CDR3: CASSPRLTGDGYTF; DNA: TGCGCCAGCAGCCCAAGGCTGACAGGGGATGGCTACACCTTC
D: .; J: TRBJ1-1; size: .; V: TRBV7-8; CDR3: CASSLESTGEYEAFF; DNA: TGTGCCAGCAGCTTAGAATCGACAGGAGAATATGAAGCTTTCTTT
D: TRBD1; J: TRBJ2-1; size: .; V: TRBV6-6; CDR3: CASSYAGQAYNEQFF; DNA: TGTGCCAGCAGTTACGCGGGACAGGCATACAATGAGCAGTTCTTC